The text below deals with one TCR beta chain. Its antigen is currently unknown. The data were taken from a study of cytomegalovirus exposure and HLA in healthy donors. The method was immunoSEQ multiplex PCR; TCRdb's version includes in-frame clones alone and lacks a portion of them. The sample records 110,000 or so clones, approximately 89% being singletons. General study points: According to the study, 160 or so TCR beta chains were cytomegalovirus-associated. Some public TCRs appeared in many individuals, while most sequences were rare. In vitro assays verified that three CMV-associated chains recognized CMV antigens specifically.

The germline CDR1 and CDR2 sequences are SGHNT and YENEEA. The CDR3 covers 15 residues. Trimming cost V 0 bases and J 8 bases, with 14 bases left between them. The sequence was obtained from a man younger than 35 in good health and CMV-seronegative. The chain uses TRBV11-3 and TRBJ2-1; maybe TRBD1 (5 bases). The sequencing input was PBMCs. The CDR3: CASSLDPGWVDEQFF. The CDR3 coding sequence is TGTGCCAGCAGCTTAGACCCAGGGTGGGTCGATGAGCAGTTCTTC.